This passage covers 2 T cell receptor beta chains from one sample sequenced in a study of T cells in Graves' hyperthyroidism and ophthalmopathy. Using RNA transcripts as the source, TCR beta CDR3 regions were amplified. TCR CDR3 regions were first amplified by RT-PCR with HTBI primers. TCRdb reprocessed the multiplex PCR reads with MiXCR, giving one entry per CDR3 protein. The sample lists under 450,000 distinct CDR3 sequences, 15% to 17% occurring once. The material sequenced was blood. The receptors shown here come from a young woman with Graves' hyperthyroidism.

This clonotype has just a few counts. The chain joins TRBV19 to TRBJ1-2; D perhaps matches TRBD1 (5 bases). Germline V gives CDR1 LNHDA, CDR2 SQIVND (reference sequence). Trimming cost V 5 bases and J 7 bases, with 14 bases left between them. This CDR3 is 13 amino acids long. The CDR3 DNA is TGTGCCAGTAGTGGACCAGGGTTGACTGGCTACACCTTC. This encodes CASSGPGLTGYTF.

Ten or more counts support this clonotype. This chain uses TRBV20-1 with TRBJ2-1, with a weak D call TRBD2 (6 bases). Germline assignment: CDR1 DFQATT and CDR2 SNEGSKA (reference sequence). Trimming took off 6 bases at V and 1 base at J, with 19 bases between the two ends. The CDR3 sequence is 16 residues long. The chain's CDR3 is CSAPPASGVSYNEQFF. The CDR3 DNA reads TGCAGTGCCCCCCCCGCCTCGGGAGTATCCTACAATGAGCAGTTCTTC.